This passage covers 13 T cell receptor beta chains from one sample sequenced in a study of cytomegalovirus exposure and HLA in healthy donors. Primers included in the PCR were 60 Vbeta and 13 Jbeta primers. The table came from immunoSEQ multiplex PCR; TCRdb's copy has only in-frame clones and leaves some out. This sample has about 160,000 clones, with about 81% found just once. Source material: PBMCs. These receptors all come from a woman aged 18 to 35 in good health and CMV-seronegative.

The rearrangement uses TRBV19 and TRBJ1-5; 8 bases fit TRBD1. The V gene end was trimmed by 6 bases and the J gene end by 5 bases; junction bases not matched to a gene: 6. This CDR3 is 14 amino acids long. Germline CDR1 and CDR2: LNHDA and SQIVND (reference sequence). The CDR3 region has the DNA TGTGCCAGTAGGGACGGACAGGGTTATCAGCCCCAGCATTTT. Protein product: CASRDGQGYQPQHF.

The V call is TRBV29-1, the J call TRBJ2-1; 9 bases map to TRBD2. The CDR3 has 17 residues. V was pared by 0 bases and J by 0 bases, with 6 bases of the junction left unmatched. Germline V lookup: CDR1 SQVTM, CDR2 ANQGSEA. The CDR3 here is CSVEDLGGRASYNEQFF. The DNA of the CDR3 is TGCAGCGTTGAAGATCTTGGCGGGAGGGCCTCCTACAATGAGCAGTTCTTC.

The rearrangement uses TRBV7-9 and TRBJ1-2; possibly TRBD1 for D (6 bases). Germline V gene lookup returns CDR1 SEHNR and CDR2 FQNEAQ (reference sequence). Deletions cut 5 bases from V and 6 bases from J, with 16 bases between. This CDR3 is built from 14 residues. CDR3 in DNA: TGTGCCAGCAGCCTTCCAGCCTACAGGGATGGCTACACCTTC. The encoded protein is CASSLPAYRDGYTF.

The rearrangement uses TRBV10-1 and TRBJ2-7; TRBD2 is a possible D gene (6 bases). The V gene lost 0 bases and the J gene lost 5 bases, with 8 bases spanning the gap. This CDR3 is 13 amino acids long. Germline V gives CDR1 WNHNN, CDR2 SYGVQD (reference sequence). The CDR3 loop is CASSESWGDEQYF. CDR3 nucleotides: TGCGCCAGCAGTGAGTCATGGGGGGACGAGCAGTACTTC.

The chain couples TRBV28 to TRBJ2-7; 10 nucleotides agree with TRBD1. V was pared by 10 bases and J by 10 bases, with 16 bases of the junction left unmatched. The CDR3 contains 14 residues. Germline V gene lookup returns CDR1 MDHEN and CDR2 SYDVKM. The CDR3 DNA reads TGTGCCACCCACAACCGACCGGGACAGGGGTTCCAGTACTTC. This codes for CATHNRPGQGFQYF. Full variable domain (outside the CDR3, taken from reference TRBV28 and TRBJ2-7): DVKVTQSSRYLVKRTGEKVFLECVQDMDHENMFWYRQDPGLGLRLIYFSYDVKMKEKGDIPEGYSVSREKKERFSLILESASTNQTSMYLCATHNRPGQGFQYFGPGTRLTVT.

The J gene is TRBJ1-5, the V gene TRBV27, with 10 bases lining up with TRBD1. J was trimmed by 6 bases and V by 3 bases; bases with no gene match: 2. The CDR3 is 14 residues long. CDR1 and CDR2 (germline): MNHEY, SMNVEV (reference sequence). The CDR3: CASSLGQGTQPQHF. DNA for the CDR3: TGTGCCAGCAGTTTGGGACAGGGGACTCAGCCCCAGCATTTT.

The chain combines TRBV19 with TRBJ2-3; D gene unclear. V dropped 3 bases and J dropped 3 bases, with 7 bases sitting between them. CDR3 length: 13 amino acids. In germline, CDR1 is LNHDA, CDR2 SQIVND (reference sequence). In nucleotides, the CDR3 is TGTGCCAGTAGTATCTTGCAGACAGATACGCAGTATTTT. This encodes CASSILQTDTQYF.

This chain connects TRBV7-3 to TRBJ2-5; a possible D gene is TRBD2 (5 bases). Germline V CDR1 and CDR2: SGHTA, FQGTGA. The CDR3 is 16 residues long. V lost 1 base to trimming and J lost 3 bases, with 15 bases between them. The CDR3 loop is CASSLRGRRREETQYF. The DNA for the CDR3 is TGTGCCAGCAGCTTAAGAGGGCGACGGAGAGAAGAGACCCAGTACTTC.

The V gene is TRBV28, the J gene TRBJ2-1; D call uncertain. V lost 2 bases, J lost 7 bases, and 18 bases lay in between. The CDR3 runs 16 residues. Germline assignment: CDR1 MDHEN and CDR2 SYDVKM. The CDR3 bases are TGTGCCAGCAGTTTACGACCGTATGGGCCCGAGAATGAGCAGTTCTTC. Protein sequence: CASSLRPYGPENEQFF.

The rearrangement links TRBV27 to TRBJ2-7; 11 bases match TRBD1. The junction had 10 bases not matched to a gene; V was cut back by 5 bases and J by 1 base. The CDR3 is made up of 17 amino acids. Germline V gives CDR1 MNHEY, CDR2 SMNVEV (reference sequence). This CDR3 reads CASSPRTGGENSYEQYF. The CDR3, as DNA: TGTGCCAGCAGTCCAAGGACAGGGGGCGAGAATTCCTACGAGCAGTACTTC.

The chain is built from TRBV7-9 and TRBJ1-1, with 9 bases that match TRBD1. The CDR3 runs 14 residues. Germline V gene lookup returns CDR1 SEHNR and CDR2 FQNEAQ (reference sequence). Unmatched junction bases numbered 5, after V lost 5 bases and J lost 4 bases. Written as DNA, the CDR3 is TGTGCCAGCAGCGAGGGACAGGGTGGCACTGAAGCTTTCTTT. Its translation: CASSEGQGGTEAFF.

The chain has TRBV6-5 and TRBJ2-2, with 9 bases that match TRBD1. The germline V gene has CDR1 MNHEY and CDR2 SVGAGI. The junction had 3 bases not matched to a gene; V was cut back by 0 bases and J by 4 bases. This CDR3 has 16 amino acids. For the CDR3, the DNA is TGTGCCAGCAGTTACTCCGGACAGGGGTCCACCGGGGAGCTGTTTTTT. It codes for CASSYSGQGSTGELFF.

Remarks on this clone: Different DNA sequences within this sample yield the same CDR3. The chain combines TRBV18 with TRBJ1-5, with TRBD1 as a possible D gene (6 bases). CDR1 KGHSH and CDR2 LQKENI come from the germline V gene. The CDR3 is 14 amino acids. V was cut by 4 bases and J by 2 bases, with 9 bases left in between. The CDR3 DNA is TGTGCCAGCTCACTGGGACAAGGCAATCAGCCCCAGCATTTT. Its translation is CASSLGQGNQPQHF.